The 26 T cell receptor beta chains below were found in one sample sequenced in a study of blood T cell repertoires in COVID-19. Using immunoSEQ multiplex PCR, the repertoire was profiled, and TCRdb retains in-frame clones only, with some absent. In the table there are more than 95,000 clones, approximately 71% of which are singletons. Source material: peripheral blood. These receptors all come from a woman aged 65 to 85 with acute or convalescent COVID-19.

The chain carries TRBV4-3 and TRBJ2-7, with D uncertain. The length of the CDR3 is 14 residues. CDR1 LGHNA and CDR2 YSLEER come from the germline V gene. Trimming took off 4 bases at V and 4 bases at J, with 14 bases between the two ends. The CDR3 DNA reads as TGCGCCAGCAGCCCCCAGGTGTCGCTTTACGAGCAGTACTTC. This translates into CASSPQVSLYEQYF.

The sample holds a few counts of this clone. The V gene is TRBV7-6, the J gene TRBJ1-2, with D perhaps TRBD1 (5 bases). There are 16 residues in the CDR3. V shed 3 bases and J shed 8 bases, with 22 bases lying between them. CDR1 and CDR2 (germline): SGHVS, FNYEAQ. The chain's CDR3 is CASSLYLSAAGNGYTF. DNA of the CDR3: TGTGCCAGCAGCTTGTACCTTTCCGCTGCAGGGAACGGCTACACCTTC. The full variable domain, completed using reference TRBV7-6 and TRBJ1-2, is GAGVSQSPRYKVTKRGQDVALRCDPISGHVSLYWYRQALGQGPEFLTYFNYEAQQDKSGLPNDRFSAERPEGSISTLTIQRTEQRDSAMYRCASSLYLSAAGNGYTFGSGTRLTVV.

The chain employs TRBV5-1 and TRBJ1-1; D perhaps matches TRBD1 (5 bases). This CDR3 has 14 residues. The V gene's germline CDR1 is SGHRS and CDR2 YFSETQ. Deletions cut 6 bases from V and 6 bases from J, with 18 bases between. CDR3: CASTRDSGVSEAFF. The CDR3 bases are TGCGCCAGCACCCGGGACTCTGGGGTATCTGAAGCTTTCTTT.

The chain combines TRBV19 with TRBJ2-2, with 9 nucleotides matching TRBD1. Germline CDR1 and CDR2: LNHDA and SQIVND (reference sequence). This CDR3 spans 14 amino acids. With V trimmed by 1 base and J by 8 bases, 2 bases remained unmatched. In DNA form, the CDR3 reads TGTGCCAGTAGTATAGGCGGGACAGGGGGGGAGCTGTTTTTT. Protein product: CASSIGGTGGELFF.

This clone was observed a handful of times. The chain uses TRBV5-4 and TRBJ1-2, with D tentatively TRBD1 (6 bases). There are 13 residues in the CDR3. Germline V lookup: CDR1 SGHNT, CDR2 YYREEE (reference sequence). Trimming took off 1 base at V and 5 bases at J, with 9 bases between the two ends. The CDR3 DNA reads as TGTGCCAGCAGCTTGCGACAGGCGTATGGCTACACCTTC. This codes for CASSLRQAYGYTF.

The chain links TRBV18 to TRBJ2-3; TRBD2 agrees at 9 bases. Germline trimming cut 3 bases from V and 0 bases from J; bases unmatched to any gene: 1. Germline CDR1 and CDR2: KGHSH and LQKENI. The CDR3 has 15 amino acids. The CDR3 DNA sequence: TGTGCCAGCTCACCCCTAGCGGGGAGCACAGATACGCAGTATTTT. Translation gives CASSPLAGSTDTQYF.

The V and J genes are TRBV6-2 or TRBV6-3 and TRBJ2-5; tentative D call: TRBD1 (6 bases). Per the germline V gene, CDR1 is MNHEY and CDR2 is SVGEGT. The CDR3 consists of 15 residues. V was pared by 6 bases and J by 2 bases, with 16 bases between. As DNA, the CDR3 is TGTGCCAGCAGCCCCTACAGGGACCAACAAGAGACCCAGTACTTC. Its translation: CASSPYRDQQETQYF.

The V and J genes are TRBV4-1 and TRBJ2-5; possibly TRBD2 for D (6 bases). The germline CDR1 and CDR2 sequences are MGHRA and YSYEKL. V lost 4 bases, J lost 4 bases, and 13 bases lay in between. CDR3 length equals 14 residues. CDR3 sequence: CASSLSGGVETQYF. CDR3 nucleotides: TGCGCCAGCAGCCTCTCCGGGGGAGTAGAGACCCAGTACTTC.

The chain recombines TRBV4-1 with TRBJ1-2; 12 bases match TRBD1. Germline-derived CDR1 and CDR2 are MGHRA and YSYEKL. The J segment lost 2 bases and the V segment lost 4 bases, leaving 2 bases of the junction unmatched. The CDR3 loop spans 15 amino acids. CDR3 bases: TGCGCCAGCAGCCCTGGGACAGGGGGCAACTATGGCTACACCTTC. As protein: CASSPGTGGNYGYTF.

The chain has TRBV2 and TRBJ2-1; tentative D call: TRBD1 (6 bases). V dropped 7 bases and J dropped 15 bases, with 16 bases sitting between them. Germline CDR1 SNHLY, CDR2 FYNNEI. The CDR3 is 11 amino acids. The CDR3 protein is CASTTGTSLFF. CDR3 bases: TGTGCCAGCACTACCGGGACAAGCCTGTTCTTC. Full variable domain (outside the CDR3, taken from reference TRBV2 and TRBJ2-1): EPEVTQTPSHQVTQMGQEVILRCVPISNHLYFYWYRQILGQKVEFLVSFYNNEISEKSEIFDDQFSVERPDGSNFTLKIRSTKLEDSAMYFCASTTGTSLFFGPGTRLTVL.

The rearrangement joins TRBV30 to TRBJ1-2; D is possibly TRBD1 (5 bases). The CDR3 has 13 residues. CDR1 GTSNPN and CDR2 SVGIG come from the germline V gene (reference sequence). V dropped 1 base and J dropped 5 bases, with 11 bases sitting between them. CDR3 in amino acids: CAWSATGLYGYTF. The DNA of the CDR3 is TGTGCCTGGAGTGCAACAGGCCTATATGGCTACACCTTC.

V is TRBV5-1 and J is TRBJ1-5; D gene unclear. Per the germline V gene, CDR1 is SGHRS and CDR2 is YFSETQ. V was trimmed by 0 bases and J by 4 bases, leaving 14 bases between them. The CDR3 length is 16 residues. Written as DNA, the CDR3 is TGCGCCAGCAGCTTGGGTGTGGGGAGGACGAATCAGCCCCAGCATTTT. Translated, it gives CASSLGVGRTNQPQHF.

V and J are TRBV5-1 and TRBJ2-3, with 12 bases that match TRBD2. The CDR3 length is 14 residues. The V and J ends lost 5 bases and 9 bases, in that order; junction bases with no gene match: 7. From germline, CDR1 is SGHRS and CDR2 YFSETQ. CDR3 sequence reads: CASRGLAGGRTQYF. CDR3 DNA sequence: TGCGCCAGCAGGGGCCTAGCGGGAGGGCGGACGCAGTATTTT.

The V call is TRBV9, the J call TRBJ2-1, with TRBD2 matching over 12 bases. CDR1 is SGDLS and CDR2 is YYNGEE in the germline V gene. The CDR3 consists of 13 residues. J gave up 4 bases and V 7 bases, and 0 bases lay outside the gene matches. The CDR3 DNA reads as TGTGCCAGCGGGACTAGCGGGTACAATGAGCAGTTCTTC. Its translation is CASGTSGYNEQFF.

The chain employs TRBV19 and TRBJ1-5; D not certain. CDR3 length: 13 amino acids. Trimming shortened V by 6 bases and J by 4 bases, and 10 bases separated the two germline ends. CDR1 and CDR2 (germline): LNHDA, SQIVND (reference sequence). This CDR3 reads CASRARANQPQHF. The CDR3 bases are TGTGCCAGTAGGGCGAGGGCGAATCAGCCCCAGCATTTT.

The chain carries TRBV6-2 or TRBV6-3 and TRBJ1-1, with a possible D match to TRBD1 (5 bases). Germline V gene data show CDR1 as MNHEY and CDR2 as SVGEGT. The CDR3 covers 12 residues. Deletions cut 6 bases from V and 8 bases from J, with 13 bases between. CDR3 protein: CASSDKGREAFF. CDR3 coding DNA: TGTGCCAGCAGCGACAAGGGGCGGGAAGCTTTCTTT.

The V and J genes are TRBV10-3 and TRBJ2-1; 8 bases line up with TRBD1. This CDR3 has 14 residues. V was pared by 5 bases and J by 2 bases, with 2 bases of the junction left unmatched. The V gene's germline CDR1 is ENHRY and CDR2 SYGVKD. CDR3 residues: CAISPGGTYNEQFF. The CDR3 coding sequence is TGTGCCATCAGTCCAGGGGGCACCTACAATGAGCAGTTCTTC.

The chain couples TRBV20-1 to TRBJ2-3; D gene unclear. Trimming removed 6 bases from V and 5 bases from J, with 6 bases in between. This CDR3 has 10 amino acids. Germline CDR1 is DFQATT and CDR2 is SNEGSKA (reference sequence). CDR3 bases: TGCAGTGCGGAGCAAGATACGCAGTATTTT. Amino acids: CSAEQDTQYF.

This clone occurred a few times. The gene calls are TRBV7-3 and TRBJ2-7; 7 bases agree with TRBD2. Germline loops: CDR1 SGHTA, CDR2 FQGTGA. CDR3 length: 14 amino acids. The V gene end was trimmed by 2 bases and the J gene end by 0 bases; junction bases not matched to a gene: 1. CDR3: CASSLAGVSYEQYF. The CDR3, as DNA: TGTGCCAGCAGCTTAGCGGGAGTCTCCTACGAGCAGTACTTC.

This clone has a handful of counts. An end of the junction differs from the germline gene, which may be a read error. The V and J genes are TRBV2 and TRBJ2-3, with TRBD2 identical over 10 bases. The germline CDR1 and CDR2 sequences are SNHLY and FYNNEI. The CDR3 length is 16 residues. Here the CDR3 reads CASSPTRAGGPNCQLF. As DNA, the CDR3 is TGTGCCAGCAGCCCCACGAGAGCGGGAGGGCCCAACTGCCAGTTATTT.

Many counts were recorded for this clone. The chain joins TRBV5-1 to TRBJ1-5, with D perhaps TRBD1 (6 bases). The CDR3 contains 14 residues. Trimming left V 0 bases short and J 5 bases short, with 9 bases between. From germline, CDR1 is SGHRS and CDR2 YFSETQ. The CDR3 nucleotides read TGCGCCAGCAGCTTGGGGGGGCGGGATCAGCCCCAGCATTTT. Protein: CASSLGGRDQPQHF. Supplemented by reference TRBV5-1 and TRBJ1-5, the full variable domain reads KAGVTQTPRYLIKTRGQQVTLSCSPISGHRSVSWYQQTPGQGLQFLFEYFSETQRNKGNFPGRFSGRQFSNSRSEMNVSTLELGDSALYLCASSLGGRDQPQHFGDGTRLSIL.

This sequence joins TRBV2 and TRBJ1-2, with 8 positions matching TRBD1. J gave up 10 bases and V 5 bases, and 6 bases lay outside the gene matches. The CDR3 contains 12 residues. Germline V gives CDR1 SNHLY, CDR2 FYNNEI. CDR3 nucleotide sequence: TGTGCCAGCAGTTTTGGACAGGGACTCTACACCTTC. Residues: CASSFGQGLYTF.

V gene TRBV15 combines with J gene TRBJ1-2; weak D call: TRBD1 (6 bases). Per the germline V gene, CDR1 is LNHNV and CDR2 is YYDKDF (reference sequence). Trimming shortened V by 0 bases and J by 0 bases, and 17 bases separated the two germline ends. This CDR3 comprises 18 residues. The CDR3: CATSRDGAGGSTNYGYTF. The CDR3 nucleotides are TGTGCCACCAGCAGAGACGGTGCGGGGGGCTCTACTAACTATGGCTACACCTTC. Full variable domain (rest looked up from reference TRBV15 and TRBJ1-2): DAMVIQNPRYQVTQFGKPVTLSCSQTLNHNVMYWYQQKSSQAPKLLFHYYDKDFNNEADTPDNFQSRRPNTSFCFLDIRSPGLGDTAMYLCATSRDGAGGSTNYGYTFGSGTRLTVV.

V and J are TRBV19 and TRBJ1-6, with D unresolved. Trimming took 6 bases from V and 0 from J, leaving 9 bases between them. This CDR3 has 15 amino acids. The germline V gene has CDR1 LNHDA and CDR2 SQIVND (reference sequence). CDR3 sequence (DNA): TGTGCCAGTAGGGAGGCTAGCTCCTATAATTCACCCCTCCACTTT. It yields the protein CASREASSYNSPLHF.

To note about this clone: The junction does not match germline at one end; this may be a read error. CDR3 DNA: TGTGCCAGCAGTGTGTCCCCTGAGCCAGGGAGGTTCTCCTTC. It specifies CASSVSPEPGRFSF. The chain couples TRBV2 to TRBJ2-7; D is perhaps TRBD2 (6 bases). Germline values: CDR1 SNHLY, CDR2 FYNNEI. The CDR3 consists of 14 residues. Supplemented by reference TRBV2 and TRBJ2-7, the full variable domain reads EPEVTQTPSHQVTQMGQEVILRCVPISNHLYFYWYRQILGQKVEFLVSFYNNEISEKSEIFDDQFSVERPDGSNFTLKIRSTKLEDSAMYFCASSVSPEPGRFSFGPGTRLTVT.

The rearrangement uses TRBV6-5 and TRBJ2-2; 9 nucleotides agree with TRBD1. The germline V gene encodes CDR1 MNHEY and CDR2 SVGAGI. CDR3 length equals 15 residues. The trim removed 6 bases at V and 3 bases at J, leaving 5 bases unmatched. The chain's CDR3 is CASRKTGGDTGELFF. The CDR3 DNA sequence: TGTGCCAGCAGAAAGACAGGGGGAGACACCGGGGAGCTGTTTTTT.